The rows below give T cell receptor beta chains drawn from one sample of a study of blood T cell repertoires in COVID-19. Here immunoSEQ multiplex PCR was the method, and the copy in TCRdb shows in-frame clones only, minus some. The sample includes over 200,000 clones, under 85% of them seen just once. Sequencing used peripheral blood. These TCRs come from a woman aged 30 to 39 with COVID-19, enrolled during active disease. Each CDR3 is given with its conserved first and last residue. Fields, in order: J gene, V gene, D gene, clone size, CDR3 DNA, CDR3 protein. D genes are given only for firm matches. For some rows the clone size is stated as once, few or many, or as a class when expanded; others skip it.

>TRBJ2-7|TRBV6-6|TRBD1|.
TGTGCCAGCAGTTACCGGACAGGCAGCGTCGAGCAGTACTTC
CASSYRTGSVEQYF
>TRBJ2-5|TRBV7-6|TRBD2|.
TGTGCCAGCAGCTTAGAACTAGCGGTCCGGGAGACCCAGTACTTC
CASSLELAVRETQYF
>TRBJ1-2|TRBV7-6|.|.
TGTGCCAGCAGCCCACTAGGCTACGAGTCAAACTATGGCTACACCTTC
CASSPLGYESNYGYTF
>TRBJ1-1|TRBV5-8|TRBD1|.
TGTGCCAGCAGCACTCCAGGGGGCTGGCATACTGAAGCTTTCTTT
CASSTPGGWHTEAFF
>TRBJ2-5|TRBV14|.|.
TGTGCCAGCAGCTCTTCTCAAGAGACCCAGTACTTC
CASSSSQETQYF
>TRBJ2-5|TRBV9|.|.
TGTGCCAGCAGCGCGGACAGTAAATGGGAGACCCAGTACTTC
CASSADSKWETQYF
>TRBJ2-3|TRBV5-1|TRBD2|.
TGCGCCAGCAGCCGAGCGGGGTTAGGGACAGATACGCAGTATTTT
CASSRAGLGTDTQYF
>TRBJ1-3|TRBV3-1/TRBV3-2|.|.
TGTGCCAGCAGCCCACTACCGGGGGAGTCTGGAAACACCATATATTTT
CASSPLPGESGNTIYF
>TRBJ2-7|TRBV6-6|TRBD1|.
TGTGCCAGCAGAACTACCTCCGGGACAGGGGACCACGAGCAGTACTTC
CASRTTSGTGDHEQYF
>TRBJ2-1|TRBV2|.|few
TGTGCCAGCAGCCCCGGGAGCTCCTACAATGAGCAGTTCTTC
CASSPGSSYNEQFF
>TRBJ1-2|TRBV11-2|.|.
TGTGCCAGCAGCTTAACACCCACCCGGGTTGACTATGGCTACACCTTC
CASSLTPTRVDYGYTF
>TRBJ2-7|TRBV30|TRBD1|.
TGTGCCTGGAGTGTACAGGGGGACGAGCAGTACTTC
CAWSVQGDEQYF
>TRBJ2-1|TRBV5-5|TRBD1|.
TGTGCCAGCAGCCCTGACAGGGACAATGAGCAGTTCTTC
CASSPDRDNEQFF
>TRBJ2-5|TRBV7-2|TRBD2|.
TGTGCCAGCAGCTTCCCGCCTTCGTGGTGGGAGGGAGAGACCCAGTACTTC
CASSFPPSWWEGETQYF
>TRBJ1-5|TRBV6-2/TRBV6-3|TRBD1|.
TGTGCCAGCAGTTACACGCGGGGACAGGGTCAGCCCCAGCATTTT
CASSYTRGQGQPQHF
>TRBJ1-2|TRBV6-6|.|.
TGTGCCAGCAGCCCCAAAGGGGACTATGGCTACACCTTC
CASSPKGDYGYTF
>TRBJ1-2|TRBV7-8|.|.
TGTGCCAGCAGCTTATCGGGAGCTAACTATGGCTACACCTTC
CASSLSGANYGYTF
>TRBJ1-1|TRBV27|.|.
TGTGCCAGCAGTTTAAACGGGAAAAACACTGAAGCTTTCTTT
CASSLNGKNTEAFF
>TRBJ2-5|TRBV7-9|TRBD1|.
TGTGCCAGCAGCTCCGCAATTCTAGTAAGGGACAGGGAGACCCAGTACTTC
CASSSAILVRDRETQYF
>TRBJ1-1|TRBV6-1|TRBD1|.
TGTGCCAGCAGTGAAGGGACAGGGGGACGGCACACTGAAGCTTTCTTT
CASSEGTGGRHTEAFF
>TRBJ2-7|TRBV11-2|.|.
TGTGCCAGCAGCTATCCTTCCGAGCAGTACTTC
CASSYPSEQYF
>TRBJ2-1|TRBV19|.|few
TGTGCCAGTTCCGCGAGCTACAATGAGCAGTTCTTC
CASSASYNEQFF
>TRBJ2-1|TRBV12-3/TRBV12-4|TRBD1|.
TGTGCCAGCAGCCGACAGGGATGGGATGAGCAGTTCTTC
CASSRQGWDEQFF
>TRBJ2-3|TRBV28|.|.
TGTGCCAGCAGTTTCCGTCCAGATACGCAGTATTTT
CASSFRPDTQYF
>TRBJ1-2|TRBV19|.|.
TGTGCCAGTAGTATCGGGGGAGCAGAGATCTATGGCTACACCTTC
CASSIGGAEIYGYTF
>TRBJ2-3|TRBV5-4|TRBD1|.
TGTGCCAGCACGATGGGACAGGGGGCGCGGAAAGATACGCAGTATTTT
CASTMGQGARKDTQYF
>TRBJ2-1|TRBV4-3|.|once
TGCGCCAGCAGCCAAGAGGCAGGGTTGTCCTACAATGAGCAGTTCTTC
CASSQEAGLSYNEQFF
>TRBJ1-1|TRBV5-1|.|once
TGCGCCAGCAGCTTACAGGGCCAAGGGAACACTGAAGCTTTCTTT
CASSLQGQGNTEAFF
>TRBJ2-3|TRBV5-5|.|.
TGTGCCAGCAACCTCGCGTGGACAGATACGCAGTATTTT
CASNLAWTDTQYF
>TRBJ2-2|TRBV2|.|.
TGTGCCACTATTCAGGGTCCCGGGGAGCTGTTTTTT
CATIQGPGELFF
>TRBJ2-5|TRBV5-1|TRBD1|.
TGCGCCAGTTCACCGGGACAGACCCAAGAGACCCAGTACTTC
CASSPGQTQETQYF
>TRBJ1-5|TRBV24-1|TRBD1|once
TGTGCCACCGGTACAGGGGGCATCAATCAGCCCCAGCATTTT
CATGTGGINQPQHF
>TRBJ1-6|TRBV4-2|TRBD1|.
TGTGCCAGCACCGACACAGGGGGAAGGTCACCCCTCCACTTT
CASTDTGGRSPLHF
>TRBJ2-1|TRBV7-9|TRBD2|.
TGTGCCAGCAGCTTAACTAGCGGGAGGAATGAGCAGTTCTTC
CASSLTSGRNEQFF
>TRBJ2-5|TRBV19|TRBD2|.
TGTGCCAGTAGGCCTTCCCGGGGGGGCATAGAGACCCAGTACTTC
CASRPSRGGIETQYF
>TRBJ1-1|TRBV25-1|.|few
TGTGCCAGCAGTCGACAGTCCAACACTGAAGCTTTCTTT
CASSRQSNTEAFF
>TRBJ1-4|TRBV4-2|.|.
TGTGCCAGCAGCCCGGTTGCATCAACTAATGAAAAACTGTTTTTT
CASSPVASTNEKLFF
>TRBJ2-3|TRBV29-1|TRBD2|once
TGCCTACGGGGGCTAGCGGGATCCACAGATACGCAGTATTTT
CLRGLAGSTDTQYF
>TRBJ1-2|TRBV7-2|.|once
TGTGCCAGCAGCTTAATAGGGGGGGTCCTTAACTATGGCTACACCTTC
CASSLIGGVLNYGYTF
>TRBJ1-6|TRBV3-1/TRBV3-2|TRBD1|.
TGTGCCAGCAGGCTAACAGGGGACAATTCACCCCTCCACTTT
CASRLTGDNSPLHF
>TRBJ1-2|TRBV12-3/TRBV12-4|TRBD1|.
TGTGCCAGCAGTTTACTGACAGGGAATGGCTACACCTTC
CASSLLTGNGYTF
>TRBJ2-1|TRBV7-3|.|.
TGTGCCAGCAGCTTAACTTCCCGGGGCGGGAAGAGCTCCTACAATGAGCAGTTCTTC
CASSLTSRGGKSSYNEQFF
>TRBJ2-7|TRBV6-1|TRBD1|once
TGTGCCAGCAGTGGACAGGGGGGGCTCAGCTCCTACGAGCAGTACTTC
CASSGQGGLSSYEQYF
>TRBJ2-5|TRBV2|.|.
TGTGCCAGCAGTGAAGCGCAAGGACCCCAGGGAGAGACCCAGTACTTC
CASSEAQGPQGETQYF
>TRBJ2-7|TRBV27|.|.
TGTGCCAGCAGTTTAAGAGCCCAGGGTGCCGAGCAGTACTTC
CASSLRAQGAEQYF
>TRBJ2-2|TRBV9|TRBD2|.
TGTGCCAGCAGCGTAGTAGCTAGCGGGAGGGCCAAAGTCGGGGAGCTGTTTTTT
CASSVVASGRAKVGELFF
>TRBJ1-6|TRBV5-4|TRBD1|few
TGTGCCAGCAGCCCGGGACAGGGTCTCGGGTCAAATTCACCCCTCCACTTT
CASSPGQGLGSNSPLHF
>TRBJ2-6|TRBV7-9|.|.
TGTGCCAGCAGCTTCGAGACTGGAACCGGTGGGGCCAACGTCCTGACTTTC
CASSFETGTGGANVLTF
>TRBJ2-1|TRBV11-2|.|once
TGTGCCAGCAGCTTACAGGGGTACAATGAGCAGTTCTTC
CASSLQGYNEQFF
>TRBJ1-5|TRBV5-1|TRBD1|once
TGCGCCAGCAGCTTGGGACAGGGGGACGGGCAGCCCCAGCATTTT
CASSLGQGDGQPQHF
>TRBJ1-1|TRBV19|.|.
TGTGCCAGTAGTATAAGTACAGGAATGAACACTGAAGCTTTCTTT
CASSISTGMNTEAFF
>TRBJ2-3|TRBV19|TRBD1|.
TGTGCCAGCCGACAGGGGACAGATACGCAGTATTTT
CASRQGTDTQYF
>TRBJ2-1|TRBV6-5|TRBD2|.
TGTGCCAGCCGACTAGCGGGAGTCACTGAGCAGTTCTTC
CASRLAGVTEQFF
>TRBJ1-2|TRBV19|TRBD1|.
TGTGCCAGTAATCACCGGGACAGACGGGACTATGGCTACACCTTC
CASNHRDRRDYGYTF
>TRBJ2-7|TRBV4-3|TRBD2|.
TGCGCCAGCAGCCAAGAAGTCGACGGCGCGGGGGACGAGCAGTACTTC
CASSQEVDGAGDEQYF
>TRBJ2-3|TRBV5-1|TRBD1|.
TGCGCCAGCAGCTTAACTCCCCCCGCCTCGACAGGGGCCAACACAGATACGCAGTATTTT
CASSLTPPASTGANTDTQYF
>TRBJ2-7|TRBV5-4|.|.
TGTGCCAGCAGCTTGGCCGGGAGTAACTACGAGCAGTACTTC
CASSLAGSNYEQYF